Following are 8 T cell receptor beta chains from one sample sequenced in a study of blood T cell repertoires in COVID-19. Profiling relied on immunoSEQ multiplex PCR, and the TCRdb table lists in-frame clones only, not all of them. The sample lists over 200,000 clones; 70% to 90% were seen once. Specimen: peripheral blood. Receptor source: a young woman who had recovered from COVID-19.

The chain carries TRBV11-3 and TRBJ2-1, with 10 bases identical to TRBD2. The ends lost 5 bases at V and 4 bases at J; junction bases unmatched: 5. Per germline, CDR1 SGHNT and CDR2 YENEEA. This CDR3 spans 15 amino acids. CDR3 loop: CASSRGLAYYNEQFF. The CDR3 nucleotides read TGTGCCAGCAGCAGGGGACTAGCGTATTACAATGAGCAGTTCTTC.

The chain employs TRBV7-6 and TRBJ1-3; TRBD1 is a possible D gene (5 bases). V lost 5 bases and J lost 0, with 14 bases in between. CDR1 SGHVS and CDR2 FNYEAQ come from the germline V gene. This CDR3 spans 16 amino acids. CDR3 DNA sequence: TGTGCCAGCAGCCCCCAGACAGCAAGCTCTGGAAACACCATATATTTT. It translates to CASSPQTASSGNTIYF.

The chain carries TRBV7-2 and TRBJ2-1; 7 bases map to TRBD2. Germline V gives CDR1 SGHTA, CDR2 FQGNSA. V lost 5 bases, J lost 0 bases, and 7 bases stayed unmatched. This CDR3 spans 16 amino acids. CDR3 sequence: CASSPPGGSSYNEQFF. Written as DNA, the CDR3 is TGTGCCAGCAGCCCTCCCGGCGGGAGCTCCTACAATGAGCAGTTCTTC.

Only one count was recorded for this clone. CDR3 in amino acids: CASEGGADTEAFF. The CDR3 coding sequence is TGTGCCAGCGAGGGGGGGGCGGACACTGAAGCTTTCTTT. The J gene is TRBJ1-1, the V gene TRBV12-3 or TRBV12-4, with D perhaps matching TRBD1 (6 bases). The CDR3 loop spans 13 amino acids. Trimming took off 8 bases at V and 3 bases at J, with 13 bases between the two ends.

The chain is built from TRBV28 and TRBJ2-5, with TRBD2 matching 14 bases. V trimming: 5 bases; J trimming: 4 bases; junction bases outside the gene matches: 18. This CDR3 has 20 residues. Germline V gene sequence: CDR1 MDHEN, CDR2 SYDVKM. CDR3 region: CASSQDLRLAGGPGRETQYF. In DNA form, the CDR3 reads TGTGCCAGCAGTCAGGACCTACGACTAGCGGGAGGGCCAGGGAGAGAGACCCAGTACTTC.

V and J are TRBV30 and TRBJ2-7, with D possibly being TRBD2 (7 bases). Per the germline V gene, CDR1 is GTSNPN and CDR2 is SVGIG (reference sequence). The CDR3 is 15 amino acids. The V end was cut by 6 bases, the J end by 6 bases, with 24 bases between. CDR3 sequence: CACRLWRARGAEQYF. The CDR3 bases are TGTGCCTGCCGCCTTTGGAGGGCTCGGGGGGCCGAGCAGTACTTC.

A single count supports this clone. The chain employs TRBV7-9 and TRBJ1-5; the D gene is possibly TRBD1 (5 bases). The CDR3 spans 18 residues. V was trimmed by 1 base and J by 2 bases, leaving 18 bases between them. Germline values: CDR1 SEHNR, CDR2 FQNEAQ (reference sequence). For the CDR3, the DNA is TGTGCCAGCAGCTTAGATGGCAGGGCGGTCAAGGGCAATCAGCCCCAGCATTTT. It yields the protein CASSLDGRAVKGNQPQHF.

This chain links TRBV29-1 with TRBJ2-2, with D perhaps matching TRBD2 (6 bases). This CDR3 is built from 14 residues. Between the trimmed V and J ends, which lost 5 bases and 2 bases, there was a span of 12 bases. Germline values: CDR1 SQVTM, CDR2 ANQGSEA. Here the CDR3 reads CSVLKLANTGELFF. The CDR3 DNA is TGCAGCGTTCTCAAACTAGCAAACACCGGGGAGCTGTTTTTT.